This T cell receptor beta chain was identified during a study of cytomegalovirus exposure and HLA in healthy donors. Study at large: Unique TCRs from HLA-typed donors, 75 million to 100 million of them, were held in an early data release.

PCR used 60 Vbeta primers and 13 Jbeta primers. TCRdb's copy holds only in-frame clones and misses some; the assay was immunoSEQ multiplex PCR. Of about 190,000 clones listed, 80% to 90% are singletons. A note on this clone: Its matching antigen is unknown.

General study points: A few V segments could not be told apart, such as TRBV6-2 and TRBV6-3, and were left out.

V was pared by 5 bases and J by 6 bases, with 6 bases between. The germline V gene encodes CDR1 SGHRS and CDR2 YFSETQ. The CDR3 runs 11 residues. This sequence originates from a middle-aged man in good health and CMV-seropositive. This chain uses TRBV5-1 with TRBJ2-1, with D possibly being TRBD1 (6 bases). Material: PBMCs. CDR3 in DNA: TGCGCCAGCAGACAGGGCAATGAGCAGTTCTTC. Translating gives CASRQGNEQFF.